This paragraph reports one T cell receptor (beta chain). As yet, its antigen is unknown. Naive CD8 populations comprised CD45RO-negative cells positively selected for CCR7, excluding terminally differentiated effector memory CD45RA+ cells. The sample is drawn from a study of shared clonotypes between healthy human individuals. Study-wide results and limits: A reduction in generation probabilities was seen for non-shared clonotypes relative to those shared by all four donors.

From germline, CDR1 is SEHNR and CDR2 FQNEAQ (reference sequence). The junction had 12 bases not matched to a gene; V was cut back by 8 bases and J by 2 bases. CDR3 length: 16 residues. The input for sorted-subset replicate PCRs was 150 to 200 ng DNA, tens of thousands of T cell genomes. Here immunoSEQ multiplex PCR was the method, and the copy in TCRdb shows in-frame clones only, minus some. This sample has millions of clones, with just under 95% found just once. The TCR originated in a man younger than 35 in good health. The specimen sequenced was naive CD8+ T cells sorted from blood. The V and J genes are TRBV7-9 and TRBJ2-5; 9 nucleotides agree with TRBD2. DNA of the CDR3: TGTGCCAGCCACCGACCGGCTAGCGGGACACAAGAGACCCAGTACTTC. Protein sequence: CASHRPASGTQETQYF.